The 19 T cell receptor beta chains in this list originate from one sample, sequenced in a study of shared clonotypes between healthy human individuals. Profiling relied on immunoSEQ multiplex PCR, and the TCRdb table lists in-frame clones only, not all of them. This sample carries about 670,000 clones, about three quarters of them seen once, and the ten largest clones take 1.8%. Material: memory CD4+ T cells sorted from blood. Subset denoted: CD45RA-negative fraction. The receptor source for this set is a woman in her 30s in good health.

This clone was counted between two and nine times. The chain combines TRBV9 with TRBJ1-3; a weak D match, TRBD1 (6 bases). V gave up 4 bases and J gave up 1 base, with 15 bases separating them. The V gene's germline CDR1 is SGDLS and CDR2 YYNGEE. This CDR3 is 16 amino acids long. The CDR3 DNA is TGTGCCAGCAGCCCGAGGCCCACAGGGTCTGGAAACACCATATATTTT. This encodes CASSPRPTGSGNTIYF. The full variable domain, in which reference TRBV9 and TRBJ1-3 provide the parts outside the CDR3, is DSGVTQTPKHLITATGQRVTLRCSPRSGDLSVYWYQQSLDQGLQFLIQYYNGEERAKGNILERFSAQQFPDLHSELNLSSLELGDSALYFCASSPRPTGSGNTIYFGEGSWLTVV.

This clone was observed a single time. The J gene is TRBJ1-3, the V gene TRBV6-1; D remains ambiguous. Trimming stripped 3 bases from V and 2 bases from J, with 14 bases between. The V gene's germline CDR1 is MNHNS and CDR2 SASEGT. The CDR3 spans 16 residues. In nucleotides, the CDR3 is TGTGCCAGCAGTGATCATAAAACGTCCGCTGGAAACACCATATATTTT. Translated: CASSDHKTSAGNTIYF.

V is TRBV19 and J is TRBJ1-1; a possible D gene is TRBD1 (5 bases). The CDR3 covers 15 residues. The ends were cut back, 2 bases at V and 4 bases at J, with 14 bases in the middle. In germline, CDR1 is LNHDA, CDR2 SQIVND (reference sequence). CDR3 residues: CASSILPQGTTEAFF. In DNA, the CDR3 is TGTGCCAGTAGTATACTCCCCCAGGGAACCACTGAAGCTTTCTTT.

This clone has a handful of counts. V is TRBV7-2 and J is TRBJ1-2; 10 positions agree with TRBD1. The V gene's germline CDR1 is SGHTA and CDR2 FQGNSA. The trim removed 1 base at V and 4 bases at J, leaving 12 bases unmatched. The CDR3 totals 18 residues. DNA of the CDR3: TGTGCCAGCAGCTTAGTCGTGACAGGGGGCGAGGGTGGCTATGGCTACACCTTC. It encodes CASSLVVTGGEGGYGYTF.

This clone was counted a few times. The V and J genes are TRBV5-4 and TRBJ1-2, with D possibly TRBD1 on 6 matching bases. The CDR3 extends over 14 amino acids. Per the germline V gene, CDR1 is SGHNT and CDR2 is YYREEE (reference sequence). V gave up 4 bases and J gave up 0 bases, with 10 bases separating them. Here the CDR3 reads CASSVGTTNYGYTF. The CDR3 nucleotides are TGTGCCAGCAGCGTCGGGACAACTAACTATGGCTACACCTTC.

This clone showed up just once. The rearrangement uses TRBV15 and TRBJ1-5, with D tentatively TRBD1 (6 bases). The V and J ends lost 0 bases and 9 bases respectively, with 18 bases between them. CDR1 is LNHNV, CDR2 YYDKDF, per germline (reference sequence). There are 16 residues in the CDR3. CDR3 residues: CATSRDSGGPRGPQHF. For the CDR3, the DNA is TGTGCCACCAGCAGAGATTCCGGGGGGCCCAGGGGGCCCCAGCATTTT. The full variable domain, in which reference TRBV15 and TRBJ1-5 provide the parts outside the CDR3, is DAMVIQNPRYQVTQFGKPVTLSCSQTLNHNVMYWYQQKSSQAPKLLFHYYDKDFNNEADTPDNFQSRRPNTSFCFLDIRSPGLGDTAMYLCATSRDSGGPRGPQHFGDGTRLSIL.

The DNA for the CDR3 is TGCGCCACTACAGACGGGTCCTCCTACAATGAGCAGTTCTTC. It codes for CATTDGSSYNEQFF. The V call is TRBV5-1, the J call TRBJ2-1; D uncertain. Germline V gene data show CDR1 as SGHRS and CDR2 as YFSETQ. This CDR3 is built from 14 residues. Trimming removed 9 bases at V and 0 bases at J, with 13 bases between.

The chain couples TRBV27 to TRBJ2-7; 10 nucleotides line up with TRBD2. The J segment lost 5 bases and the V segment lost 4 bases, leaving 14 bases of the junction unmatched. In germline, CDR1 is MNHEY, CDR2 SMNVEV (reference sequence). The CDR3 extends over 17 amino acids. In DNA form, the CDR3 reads TGTGCCAGCAGTTCCATCGAGCTAGCGGGAGTGGTCCACGAGCAGTACTTC. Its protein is CASSSIELAGVVHEQYF.

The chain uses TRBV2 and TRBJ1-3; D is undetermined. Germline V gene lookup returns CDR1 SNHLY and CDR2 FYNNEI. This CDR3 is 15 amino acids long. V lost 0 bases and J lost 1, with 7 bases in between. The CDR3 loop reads CASSEAARSGNTIYF. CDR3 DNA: TGTGCCAGCAGTGAAGCAGCAAGATCTGGAAACACCATATATTTT.

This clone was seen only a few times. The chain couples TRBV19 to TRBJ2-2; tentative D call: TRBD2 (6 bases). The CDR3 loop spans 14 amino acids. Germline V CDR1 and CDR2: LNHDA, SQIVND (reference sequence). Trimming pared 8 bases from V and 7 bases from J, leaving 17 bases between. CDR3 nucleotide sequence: TGTGCCAGTGGGGGGACCCTCCGGGTCGGGGAGCTGTTTTTT. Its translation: CASGGTLRVGELFF. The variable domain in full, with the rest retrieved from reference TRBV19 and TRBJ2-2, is DGGITQSPKYLFRKEGQNVTLSCEQNLNHDAMYWYRQDPGQGLRLIYYSQIVNDFQKGDIAEGYSVSREKKESFPLTVTSAQKNPTAFYLCASGGTLRVGELFFGEGSRLTVL.

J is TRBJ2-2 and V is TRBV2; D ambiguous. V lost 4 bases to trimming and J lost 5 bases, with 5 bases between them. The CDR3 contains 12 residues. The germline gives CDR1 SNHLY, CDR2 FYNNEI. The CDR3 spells CASSGETGELFF. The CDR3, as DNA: TGTGCCAGCAGTGGGGAAACCGGGGAGCTGTTTTTT. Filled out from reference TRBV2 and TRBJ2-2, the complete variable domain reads EPEVTQTPSHQVTQMGQEVILRCVPISNHLYFYWYRQILGQKVEFLVSFYNNEISEKSEIFDDQFSVERPDGSNFTLKIRSTKLEDSAMYFCASSGETGELFFGEGSRLTVL.

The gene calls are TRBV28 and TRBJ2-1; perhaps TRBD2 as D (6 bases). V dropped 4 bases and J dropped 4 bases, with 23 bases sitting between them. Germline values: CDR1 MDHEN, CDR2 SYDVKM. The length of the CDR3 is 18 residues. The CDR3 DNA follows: TGTGCCAGCAGTTCCATCAAACGGACTACCAGATCATACAATGAGCAGTTCTTC. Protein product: CASSSIKRTTRSYNEQFF.

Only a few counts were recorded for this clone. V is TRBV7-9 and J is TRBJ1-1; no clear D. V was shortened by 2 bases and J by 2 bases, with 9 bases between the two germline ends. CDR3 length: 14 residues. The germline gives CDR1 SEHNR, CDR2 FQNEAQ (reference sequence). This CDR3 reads CASSLTRGNTEAFF. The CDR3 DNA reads TGTGCCAGCAGCTTAACCCGGGGTAACACTGAAGCTTTCTTT.

This CDR3 is CARLPGGGRETQYF. The CDR3 bases are TGTGCCCGCCTCCCGGGGGGCGGGAGGGAGACCCAGTACTTC. This chain connects TRBV28 to TRBJ2-5, with TRBD2 identical over 8 bases. The CDR3 spans 14 residues. Germline V gene lookup returns CDR1 MDHEN and CDR2 SYDVKM. With 11 bases clipped from V and 5 bases from J, the junction kept 13 bases outside the gene matches.

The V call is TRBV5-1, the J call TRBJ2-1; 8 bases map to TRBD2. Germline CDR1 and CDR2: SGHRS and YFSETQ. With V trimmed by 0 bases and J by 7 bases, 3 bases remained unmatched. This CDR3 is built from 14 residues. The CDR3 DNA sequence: TGCGCCAGCAGCTTGGAGCGGGAGTTTAATGAGCAGTTCTTC. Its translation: CASSLEREFNEQFF.

CDR3 in amino acids: CASSFGTPFTDTQYF. The CDR3 DNA sequence: TGCGCCAGCAGCTTTGGGACACCCTTCACAGATACGCAGTATTTT. The rearrangement joins TRBV5-1 to TRBJ2-3, with a possible D match to TRBD1 (6 bases). V was trimmed by 2 bases and J by 2 bases, leaving 12 bases between them. The germline V gene encodes CDR1 SGHRS and CDR2 YFSETQ. This CDR3 has 15 residues.

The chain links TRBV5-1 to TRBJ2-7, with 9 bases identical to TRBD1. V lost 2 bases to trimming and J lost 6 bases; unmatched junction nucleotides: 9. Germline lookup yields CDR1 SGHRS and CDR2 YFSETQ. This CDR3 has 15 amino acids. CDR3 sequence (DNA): TGCGCCAGCAGCTTATCCCCCGGACAGGGGTCCGAGCAGTACTTC. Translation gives CASSLSPGQGSEQYF.

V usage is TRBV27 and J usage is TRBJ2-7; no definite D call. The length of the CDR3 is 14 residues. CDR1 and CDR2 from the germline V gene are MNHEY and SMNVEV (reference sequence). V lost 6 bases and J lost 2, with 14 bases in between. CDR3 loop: CASRQQGQTYEQYF. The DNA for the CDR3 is TGTGCCAGCAGACAACAAGGCCAGACCTACGAGCAGTACTTC.

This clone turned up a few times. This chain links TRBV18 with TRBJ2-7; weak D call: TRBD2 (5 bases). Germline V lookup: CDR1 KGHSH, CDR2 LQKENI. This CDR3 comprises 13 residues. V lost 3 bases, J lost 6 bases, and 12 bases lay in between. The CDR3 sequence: CASSPRTWGEQYF. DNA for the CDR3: TGTGCCAGCTCACCGAGGACTTGGGGCGAGCAGTACTTC.